The 3 T cell receptor beta chains below come from one sample, sequenced in a study of PD-1 blockade in classical Hodgkin lymphoma. This table comes from immunoSEQ multiplex PCR, and its TCRdb copy is limited to in-frame clones, with some not included. The repertoire holds about 64,000 clones, with around nine tenths as singletons. The sample's time point: cycle 4 day 1 (C4D1), after more than 5 weeks of nivolumab. Every patient had relapsed following autologous stem cell transplantation, and cohorts differed in brentuximab vedotin exposure. Sequencing used peripheral blood mononuclear cells (PBMCs), obtained before the fourth cycle of nivolumab. These receptors were obtained from a human donor with classical Hodgkin lymphoma.

V usage is TRBV6-1 and J usage is TRBJ1-2, with D perhaps TRBD1 (6 bases). Per the germline V gene, CDR1 is MNHNS and CDR2 is SASEGT. Between the trimmed V and J ends, which lost 6 bases and 3 bases, there was a span of 14 bases. This CDR3 has 14 residues. In DNA, the CDR3 is TGTGCCAGCAGACAGGGTGCTGGGGACTATGGCTACACCTTC. Translating gives CASRQGAGDYGYTF.

The table lists this clone with a count of one. The chain combines TRBV27 with TRBJ2-2, with 8 bases that match TRBD2. With V trimmed by 2 bases and J by 5 bases, 4 bases remained unmatched. The CDR3 spans 15 residues. Germline CDR1 and CDR2: MNHEY and SMNVEV (reference sequence). The CDR3 here is CASSLGTRGTGELFF. CDR3 coding DNA: TGTGCCAGCAGTTTAGGGACTAGAGGGACCGGGGAGCTGTTTTTT.

This chain joins TRBV25-1 and TRBJ2-5, with D tentatively TRBD1 or TRBD2 (5 bases each). V lost 2 bases and J lost 5, with 15 bases in between. Germline V CDR1 and CDR2: MGHDK, SYGVNS. The CDR3 extends over 15 amino acids. The CDR3: CASSEGWGTGETQYF. The CDR3 nucleotides are TGTGCCAGCAGTGAAGGGTGGGGGACCGGGGAGACCCAGTACTTC.